The source of this TCR beta chain is a study of cytomegalovirus exposure and HLA in healthy donors (dated by TCRdb to about 2017). About the full investigation: In an earlier analysis of 450 to 750 of the donors, 276 Gb of sequence data and 95 million to 130 million unique TCR beta sequences from roughly 200 million T cells were reported. Roughly 300 gigabases of sequencing data and 70 million to 100 million unique TCR sequences were included in an early release covering roughly 700 HLA-typed donors. Of the approximately 400 genotyped donors, 65% to 90% fell in the genetic ancestry cluster associated with self-reported Caucasian donors. The aim of the study was to test whether cataloging public T cell receptors could identify signatures of past pathogen exposure. The study used immunosequencing to profile the T cell repertoires of 600 to 850 subjects and linked those repertoires to cytomegalovirus serostatus. Besides the first cohort of hundreds of subjects, a separate validation cohort made up of 90 to 150 different subjects was used. To predict cytomegalovirus infection status, the study brought together high-throughput TCR immunosequencing, statistical association of individual TCRs with disease status, and machine learning. A later analysis re-examined previously published TCR beta repertoires from just over 650 donors and added high-resolution HLA genotyping to investigate patterns of TCR occurrence. In the later analysis, no new phenotypic data were used to find candidate immune exposures; instead, reliance was placed on TCR beta sequences and their occurrence across donors. In an earlier analysis of 587 of the donors, high-throughput TCR beta sequencing was used to judge whether each TCR beta V gene segment behaved as functional or pseudogenic. Alongside the repertoire data, information on donor age, sex, ethnicity and CMV serostatus was compiled. In a later genetic analysis, genome-wide SNP genotypes for 398 of the 666 donors were used, and that subset was treated as a discovery cohort. All discovery cohort repertoires had been generated using a single sequencing platform. Both class I and class II loci were covered by HLA typing, at four-digit resolution. Typing coverage varied by locus: roughly 629-640 donors for A, B, C, DRB1 and DQB1; roughly 560 for DQA1; about 570 for DPA1; 450 to 480 for DPB1. Several DR-DQ haplotypes were handled as single units for association and clustering, since linkage in the cohort was strong. Among roughly 400 genotyped donors of the cohort, an average of approximately 240,000 unique TCR beta nucleotide sequences was sequenced per donor, of which approximately 19% were non-productive.

The paper's findings and limits, for the study overall: Most TCR sequences were observed very rarely across donors, whereas some public TCRs were present in many individuals. A later analysis associated some 17,000 TCR beta sequences with specific HLA alleles at a false discovery rate of 0.05. Several of the top co-occurrence clusters appeared to be linked to parvovirus B19, influenza, CMV and Epstein-Barr virus, according to a later analysis. A further reported finding was that TCR beta sequences accurately predicted the HLA-A and HLA-B alleles for most subjects in the first cohort. In a later genetic analysis, a missense DCLRE1C variant was associated with V-gene and J-gene trimming of TCR beta chains, and the association was replicated in an independent cohort. In vitro tests confirmed that three of the cytomegalovirus-associated TCR beta chains recognize cytomegalovirus antigens. The earlier analysis of some 560 of the donors excluded over 15 rarely observed V segments, including chromosome 9 orphons, because counts were too low. In a later analysis, the rate of TCR association differed among HLA loci, with DRB1 alleles having the most associated TCRs and HLA-C alleles having the fewest. The 87-base-pair reads could not distinguish some IMGT-functional V segments, including TRBV6-2 and TRBV6-3, so those segments were excluded. In a later analysis, HLA-associated TCR beta chains showed more clonal expansion and lower generation probabilities than non-associated chains that were equally common. In an earlier analysis of some 640 of the donors, most TCR beta V segments were observed in productive rearrangements about 87% or about 30% of the time, broadly matching IMGT annotations. When HLA alleles, especially DR and DQ, strongly co-occurred, TCR associations were difficult to assign to individual alleles. Correlated functional status among segregating V segments might be attributable to linkage disequilibrium, but an unknown experimental factor could not be ruled out. Because HLA typing was missing for some donors at each locus, association tests included only the typed subset. The study gave a list of 150 to 200 TCR beta chains associated with cytomegalovirus. Presence/absence analyses assumed roughly uniform sequencing depth across donors, an assumption that may not hold. CMV serostatus was the only immune exposure information available for the cohort. The sequencing pipeline was judged likely to have produced a cluster of highly shared sequence variants as a technical artifact. A later genetic analysis reported fewer N-insertions in productive TCRs among donors in an Asian-associated ancestry cluster than the roughly 650-donor mean. Cytomegalovirus status was reported to be diagnosed by the classifier with high specificity and sensitivity in both the original and validation cohorts. In a later analysis, most CMV-associated TCR beta chains were found to appear HLA-restricted, with HLA associations seemingly driven largely by CMV exposure. In this cohort, only TCR beta chains were sequenced, and detectable features were limited by the absence of alpha or paired-chain data. The authors suggested that the approach could potentially be extended to other disease states and immunological phenotypes.

In total, approximately 610 healthy bone marrow donors made up the cohort. At the time of sampling, every cohort member was nominally healthy, though immune exposures that went unrecorded were likely present. The donor tested CMV seropositive and was one of the 289 seropositive cohort members. Each donor provided a peripheral blood sample, and peripheral blood mononuclear cells were used for TCR beta sequencing. The Qiagen DNeasy Blood Extraction Kit was used to extract genomic DNA from the blood cell samples. Counted from cysteine to phenylalanine, this CDR3 has 14 amino acids. Left in the record is the CDR3 DNA by itself, 42 bases read in frame from the first base. V and J are truncated by 1 base and 1 base respectively, leaving an intervening sequence of 5 bases. As encoded in the germline V gene (reference sequence), CDR1 is SEHNR while CDR2 is FQNEAQ. The receptor library was made with the immunoSEQ multiplex PCR assay. A mixture of 60 forward primers for TCR Vbeta segments and 13 reverse primers for TCR Jbeta segments was used in the multiplex PCR. A multiplex PCR assay on genomic DNA amplified the CDR3 region of rearranged TCR beta genes. The amplified TCR beta libraries were sequenced on the Illumina HiSeq System as 87-base-pair reads. The original pipeline was this. A later analysis counted tens of millions of unique TCR beta chains across the 640 or so repertoires, and roughly 9.9 million of these chains were shared by at least two donors. To remove PCR and sequencing errors, raw reads were error-corrected and collapsed into unique sequences using a nearest-neighbor algorithm that merged closely related sequences. V, D and J gene segments were assigned by aligning CDR3 sequences to IMGT reference sequences. For a sequence to be retained, at least a six-nucleotide match to both a V gene segment and a J gene segment was required. Rearrangements were called productive when the CDR3 lacked stop codons and stayed in frame with V and J; all others were non-productive. CDR3 was defined by IMGT convention, running from the second conserved V-encoded cysteine to the conserved J-encoded phenylalanine. In an earlier analysis of around 540 of the donors, sequences lacking an unambiguous match to a single V gene segment were excluded. An earlier analysis of a few hundred of the donors classified V segments as functional when productive rearrangements were above 56.7% and as segregating when the standard deviation between donors was above 5%. To diagnose cytomegalovirus status from the catalog of TCR beta chain sequences, a statistical classification framework was built. In a later analysis, V and J genes were assigned by comparing TCR nucleotide sequences against IMGT/GENE-DB human TR gene sequences. In a later analysis, CDR3 sequences and most-parsimonious VDJ recombination scenarios were assigned using the TCRdist pipeline. A later analysis defined each TCR beta chain by its CDR3 amino acid sequence plus V-gene family, and excluded reads lacking a unique V-gene family. As a way to deal with suspected cross-contamination and a sequencing artifact, a later analysis dropped hundreds of nucleotide sequences that were highly shared and had low generation probability. For each public chain, a later analysis derived a clonal expansion index from normalized ranks of inferred template counts within each repertoire. In a later analysis, generation probabilities were computed with a VDJ recombination model fitted to out-of-frame rearrangements, and the resulting probabilities were checked against IGoR. In a later analysis, TCR-TCR, TCR-HLA and TCR-CMV co-occurrence was scored with hypergeometric tests, and a repertoire-size bias correction was applied to TCR pairs. To estimate false discovery rates, a later analysis permuted the HLA or CMV assignments 20 times. In a later analysis, co-occurring TCRs were grouped using DBSCAN, with TCRdist sequence similarity added in when clustering inside HLA-allele-positive subsets. For co-occurrence clustering, repertoires with fewer than 30,000 or more than 120,000 public chains were excluded, along with roughly 5 repertoires with anomalous nucleotide sharing. TCRdb retrieved this table from immuneACCESS and kept in-frame rearrangements only. Not all clones are present; in checked studies, unresolved V genes account for under half, and no reason is known for the remainder. V and J calls plus clone size are reproduced from that table; the DNA served to infer D and trimming. The sample has about 120,000 clones on record, roughly 70% of them singletons. About 2.7% of the sample lies in the top ten.

To note about this clone: The clone's antigen remains unknown. Base-call qualities are not available, and no considerably larger clone is one nucleotide away.

The sequenced material came from PBMCs. This chain is built from TRBV7-9 and TRBJ2-1, with no confident D gene call. This clonotype was obtained from a woman aged 40 to 55 in good health and CMV-seropositive. The nucleotides read TGTGCCAGCAGCTTAGACTTTTCCTACAATGAGCAGTTCTTC. It specifies CASSLDFSYNEQFF.